The clone carrying this TCR beta chain was seen only a few times. Its target is unknown. These data are taken from a study of beta chain features in type 1 diabetes. Study-level findings and limits: Moderate but significant shortening of TCRB CDR3s was recorded in all four CD4+ subsets from Type 1 diabetes patients.

Looked up from germline, CDR1 is SGHDT and CDR2 is YYEEEE. The CDR3 has 17 residues. Trimming removed 1 base at V and 0 bases at J, with 11 bases between. Isolated RNA was reverse transcribed in full, so expressed TCRB transcripts were sequenced. This table comes from immunoSEQ multiplex PCR, and its TCRdb copy is limited to in-frame clones, with some not included. The sample holds about 150,000 clones, approximately 9.1% seen once. This TCR derives from a woman aged 30 to 39 with type 1 diabetes. The chain recombines TRBV5-6 with TRBJ2-6, with unresolved D. The sample taken for sequencing was central memory CD4+ T cells from blood. The CDR3 DNA reads TGTGCCAGCAGCTTGCCAGATCCGAACTCTGGGGCCAACGTCCTGACTTTC. It is translated as CASSLPDPNSGANVLTF.